This passage covers 23 T cell receptor beta chains from one sample sequenced in a study of identical twins' blood T cells. TCRdb analysed the 5' RACE reads with MiXCR anew, one entry per CDR3 protein. The sample includes a few hundred thousand distinct CDR3 sequences, roughly 27% of them seen just once. The sample comprised PBMCs. The receptors here all came from a woman between 18 and 50 years old in good health.

This clonotype was recorded many times. The chain uses TRBV6-7 and TRBJ1-2; D is undetermined. TRBV6-7 is given ORF status, its function remaining uncertain. The CDR3 is 16 amino acids. V was shortened by 9 bases and J by 4 bases, with 24 bases between the two germline ends. CDR3 sequence (DNA): TGTGCCAGTTCCAGCTTAAATTTATTCCTTTTCTATGGCTACACCTTC. This encodes CASSSLNLFLFYGYTF.

The sample holds a few counts of this clonotype. The CDR3 sequence is CSVEDSTGYGYTF. CDR3 DNA: TGCAGCGTTGAAGACAGTACCGGCTATGGCTACACCTTC. The chain links TRBV29-1 to TRBJ1-2; D gene ambiguous. Trimming cost V 0 bases and J 4 bases, with 9 bases left between them. The CDR3 runs 13 residues. The germline gives CDR1 SQVTM, CDR2 ANQGSEA.

CDR3 residues: CASSLRRNTIYF. CDR3 nucleotides: TGTGCCAGCAGTTTACGGAGAAACACCATATATTTT. The chain has TRBV12-3 or TRBV12-4 and TRBJ1-3; D not resolved. The V end lost 2 bases, the J end lost 5 bases, and 4 bases lay between the germline ends. CDR3 length: 12 amino acids.

This chain uses TRBV19 with TRBJ2-3; D uncertain. Per germline, CDR1 LNHDA and CDR2 SQIVND (reference sequence). The ends were cut back, 7 bases at V and 1 base at J, with 9 bases in the middle. CDR3 length: 13 amino acids. Here the CDR3 reads CASKVTGTDTQYF. Written as DNA, the CDR3 is TGTGCCAGTAAGGTAACGGGCACAGATACGCAGTATTTT.

This clonotype came up a few times. The chain links TRBV20-1 to TRBJ1-5, with TRBD1 as a possible D gene (5 bases). Per germline, CDR1 DFQATT and CDR2 SNEGSKA (reference sequence). This CDR3 is built from 15 residues. Trimming removed 6 bases from V and 0 bases from J, with 15 bases in between. CDR3 protein: CSAFQGSTSNQPQHF. CDR3 sequence (DNA): TGCAGTGCCTTCCAGGGATCCACTAGCAATCAGCCCCAGCATTTT.

This clonotype was recorded a few times. The chain has TRBV20-1 and TRBJ1-1; no firm D call. Germline CDR1 is DFQATT and CDR2 is SNEGSKA (reference sequence). With 4 bases removed from V and 1 base from J, the gap between germline ends came to 16 bases. The CDR3 is made up of 15 amino acids. This CDR3 reads CSATPRRAANTEAFF. CDR3 DNA sequence: TGCAGTGCTACCCCCCGACGGGCGGCGAACACTGAAGCTTTCTTT.

The rearrangement uses TRBV4-3 and TRBJ1-1; no clear D gene. This CDR3 has 13 residues. CDR1 is LGHNA and CDR2 is YSLEER in the germline V gene. Trimming left V 5 bases short and J 0 bases short, with 7 bases between. The CDR3 loop reads CASSNHLNTEAFF. For the CDR3, the DNA is TGCGCCAGCAGCAACCACTTGAACACTGAAGCTTTCTTT.

The chain has TRBV20-1 and TRBJ2-1; the match to TRBD2 covers 7 bases. The CDR3 covers 16 residues. Trimming at V came to 4 bases and at J to 4 bases, leaving 13 bases not matched to a gene. The germline V gene encodes CDR1 DFQATT and CDR2 SNEGSKA (reference sequence). The CDR3 DNA reads as TGCAGTGCTACAACGAACGACGGGGGGTTTTACAATGAGCAGTTCTTC. It codes for CSATTNDGGFYNEQFF.

This clonotype was picked up a small number of times. This sequence joins TRBV29-1 and TRBJ1-1; the D gene is possibly TRBD1 (5 bases). V was pared by 6 bases and J by 0 bases, with 20 bases between. CDR1 SQVTM and CDR2 ANQGSEA come from the germline V gene. The CDR3 length is 16 residues. The CDR3 loop is CSVATRPGPLNTEAFF. DNA for the CDR3: TGCAGCGTAGCAACTCGTCCGGGACCCTTGAACACTGAAGCTTTCTTT.

About this clonotype itself: Sequence at one end of the junction differs from germline and may be a read error. V usage is TRBV6-6 and J usage is TRBJ1-1, with D tentatively TRBD1 (6 bases). Germline V CDR1 and CDR2: MNHNY, SVGAGI (reference sequence). This CDR3 has 13 amino acids. The CDR3, as DNA: TGTGCCAGCAGCCAGGGGATGAGCACTGAAGCCTTCTTT. It is translated as CASSQGMSTEAFF.

This clonotype was counted at least ten times. The CDR3: CASSVWGEKTEAFF. For the CDR3, the DNA is TGTGCCAGCAGTGTGTGGGGGGAAAAAACTGAAGCTTTCTTT. The chain links TRBV6-1 to TRBJ1-1; D might be TRBD1 (5 bases). V dropped 4 bases and J dropped 5 bases, with 14 bases sitting between them. The CDR3 loop spans 14 amino acids. CDR1 and CDR2 (germline): MNHNS, SASEGT.

The chain recombines TRBV19 with TRBJ2-1, with 8 bases identical to TRBD2. Germline CDR1 reads LNHDA; CDR2 reads SQIVND (reference sequence). Unmatched junction bases numbered 0, after V lost 4 bases and J lost 4 bases. The CDR3 sequence is 13 residues long. The CDR3 spells CASSTSGYNEQFF. The CDR3 DNA is TGTGCCAGTAGTACTAGCGGGTACAATGAGCAGTTCTTC.

This clonotype was seen many times. V gene TRBV29-1 combines with J gene TRBJ1-3; tentative D call: TRBD1 (5 bases). This CDR3 region has 16 residues. Germline V lookup: CDR1 SQVTM, CDR2 ANQGSEA. With 5 bases removed from V and 0 bases from J, the gap between germline ends came to 17 bases. CDR3 sequence reads: CSVRGDGLNSGNTIYF. In DNA, the CDR3 is TGCAGCGTTCGAGGGGACGGATTAAACTCTGGAAACACCATATATTTT.

The chain carries TRBV20-1 and TRBJ2-1; TRBD2 might be the D (5 bases). Germline loops: CDR1 DFQATT, CDR2 SNEGSKA (reference sequence). This CDR3 spans 15 amino acids. The V gene lost 5 bases and the J gene lost 6 bases, with 20 bases spanning the gap. The CDR3 protein is CSARGHSERLNEQFF. CDR3 sequence (DNA): TGCAGTGCTCGAGGGCATAGTGAGCGGCTCAATGAGCAGTTCTTC.

On this clonotype itself: A read error may account for a junction end that differs from germline. The J gene is TRBJ2-7, the V gene TRBV4-1; 7 bases agree with TRBD2. The CDR3 length is 15 residues. Germline V CDR1 and CDR2: MGHRA, YSYEKL. CDR3 residues: CSSSQLTSIYNEQYF. The CDR3 DNA reads as TGCTCCAGCAGCCAGTTGACTAGCATTTATAACGAGCAGTACTTC.

In its sample, this clonotype was seen a few times. The chain carries TRBV29-1 and TRBJ2-2, with D possibly being TRBD2 (6 bases). The CDR3 is 15 amino acids. Germline loops: CDR1 SQVTM, CDR2 ANQGSEA. Trimming removed 3 bases from V and 1 base from J, with 12 bases in between. CDR3 DNA sequence: TGCAGCGTTGAGGAAAGGACTAAGAACACCGGGGAGCTGTTTTTT. This translates into CSVEERTKNTGELFF.

This clonotype was seen more than once but under ten times. V is TRBV27 and J is TRBJ2-3, with 7 nucleotides matching TRBD1. This CDR3 comprises 12 residues. CDR1 is MNHEY and CDR2 is SMNVEV in the germline V gene (reference sequence). V gave up 8 bases and J gave up 5 bases; unmatched junction bases: 4. CDR3 region: CASGDSLDTQYF. The CDR3 DNA follows: TGTGCCAGCGGGGACAGTTTAGATACGCAGTATTTT.

The chain joins TRBV20-1 to TRBJ2-7, with 10 bases that match TRBD2. CDR1 and CDR2 from the germline V gene are DFQATT and SNEGSKA (reference sequence). This CDR3 contains 15 residues. V shed 5 bases and J 2 bases; nucleotides not matched to a gene: 9. The DNA for the CDR3 is TGCAGTGCTCCTGGACTAAGCGGGGGGGCCTACGAGCAGTACTTC. Translated, it gives CSAPGLSGGAYEQYF.

V gene TRBV6-2 or TRBV6-3 combines with J gene TRBJ2-2, with a tentative D call TRBD1 (5 bases). This CDR3 comprises 17 residues. From germline, CDR1 is MNHEY and CDR2 SVGEGT. V lost 4 bases and J lost 9, with 24 bases in between. The CDR3 DNA sequence: TGTGCCAGCAGTTTATTCAACTTAATAGGGGCGCGGCGGGAGCTGTTTTTT. It translates to CASSLFNLIGARRELFF.

This clonotype was seen ten or more times. The chain recombines TRBV5-1 with TRBJ1-1; the D is unclear. Per germline, CDR1 SGHRS and CDR2 YFSETQ. V was cut by 0 bases and J by 1 base, with 7 bases left in between. This CDR3 spans 14 amino acids. The DNA for the CDR3 is TGCGCCAGCAGCTTGGTCGGGAGGAACACTGAAGCTTTCTTT. It is translated as CASSLVGRNTEAFF.

About this clonotype: An end of the junction does not agree with germline; a read error may underlie this. The chain joins TRBV6-6 to TRBJ2-1; perhaps TRBD1 as D (5 bases). CDR1 MNHNY and CDR2 SVGAGI come from the germline V gene (reference sequence). The CDR3 sequence is 13 residues long. DNA for the CDR3: TGTGCCATCAGTAAGGGGCAGCAAAATGAGCAGTTCTTC. Its translation is CAISKGQQNEQFF.

The J gene is TRBJ1-1, the V gene TRBV7-9; TRBD1 might be the D (5 bases). The CDR3 covers 14 residues. CDR1 is SEHNR, CDR2 FQNEAQ, per germline (reference sequence). V was pared by 4 bases and J by 0 bases, with 9 bases between. CDR3 sequence (DNA): TGTGCCAGCAGCTGGAACAGGATGAACACTGAAGCTTTCTTT. Encoded protein: CASSWNRMNTEAFF.

The V call is TRBV5-4, the J call TRBJ2-7; D unresolved. Germline loops: CDR1 SGHNT, CDR2 YYREEE (reference sequence). The V gene lost 0 bases and the J gene lost 5 bases, with 12 bases spanning the gap. The CDR3 has 14 amino acids. The CDR3 region has the DNA TGTGCCAGCAGCTTGGATTTGGCGGACGACGAGCAGTACTTC. As protein: CASSLDLADDEQYF.